In this sample, the clone carrying this T cell receptor (beta chain) turned up a few times. Its antigen is unidentified. This entry is derived from a study of early T cells in non-severe SARS-CoV-2 infection. General study findings and limits: VDJdb-based matching was biased toward anti-spike CD8 responses and missed private and CD4 specificities.

CDR1 is DFQATT, CDR2 SNEGSKA, per germline (reference sequence). V dropped 3 bases and J dropped 4; count of bases not matched to a gene: 6. CDR3 length equals 14 residues. Via MiXCR, TCRdb re-called the 5' RACE reads, giving one row per CDR3 protein. Among 50,000 to 65,000 distinct CDR3 sequences, under 15% were seen once, and the ten largest hold approximately 1.3%. The sequenced sample was whole blood. The TCR comes from an adult who was a healthcare worker with PCR-confirmed SARS-CoV-2 infection or an uninfected control (not recorded which). The chain joins TRBV20-1 to TRBJ2-1, with 7 bases that match TRBD2. Here the CDR3 reads CSASWPSGYNEQFF. The DNA of the CDR3 is TGCAGTGCTAGTTGGCCTAGCGGTTACAATGAGCAGTTCTTC.